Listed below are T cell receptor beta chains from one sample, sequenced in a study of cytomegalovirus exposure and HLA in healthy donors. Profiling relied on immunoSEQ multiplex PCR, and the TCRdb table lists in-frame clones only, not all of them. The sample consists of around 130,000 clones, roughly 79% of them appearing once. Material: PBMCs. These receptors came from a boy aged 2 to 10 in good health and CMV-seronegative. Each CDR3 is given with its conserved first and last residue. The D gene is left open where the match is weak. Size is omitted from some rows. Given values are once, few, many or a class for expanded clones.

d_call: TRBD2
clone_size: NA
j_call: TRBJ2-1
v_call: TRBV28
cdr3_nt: TGTGCCAGCAGCCCAGTAGCGGGAAGGCTCCCTGAGCAGTTCTTC
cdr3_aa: CASSPVAGRLPEQFF

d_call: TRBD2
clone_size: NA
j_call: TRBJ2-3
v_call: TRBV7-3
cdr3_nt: TGTGCCAGCAGTCGAGCGGGAGGAGCAGATACGCAGTATTTT
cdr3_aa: CASSRAGGADTQYF

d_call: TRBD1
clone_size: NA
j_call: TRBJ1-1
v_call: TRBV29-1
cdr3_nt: TGCAGCGCGGACAGGGGGTCGAACACTGAAGCTTTCTTT
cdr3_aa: CSADRGSNTEAFF

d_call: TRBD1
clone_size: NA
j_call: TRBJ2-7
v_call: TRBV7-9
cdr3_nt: TGTGCCAGCAGCTTACCCGGCGGACAGGGTGTCTACGAGCAGTACTTC
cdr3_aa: CASSLPGGQGVYEQYF

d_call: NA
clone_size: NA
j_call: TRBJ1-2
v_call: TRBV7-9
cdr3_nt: TGTGCCAGCAGCTTAGTGTCAGGGGCTAACTATGGCTACACCTTC
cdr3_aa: CASSLVSGANYGYTF

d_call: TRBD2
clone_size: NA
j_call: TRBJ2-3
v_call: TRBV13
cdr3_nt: TGTGCCAGCAGCTTCCCTAGCGGGGGGTCAGATACGCAGTATTTT
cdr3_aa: CASSFPSGGSDTQYF

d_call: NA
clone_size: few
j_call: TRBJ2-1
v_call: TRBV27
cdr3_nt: TGTGCCAGCAGTTTGGGGAGCTCCTACAATGAGCAGTTCTTC
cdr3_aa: CASSLGSSYNEQFF

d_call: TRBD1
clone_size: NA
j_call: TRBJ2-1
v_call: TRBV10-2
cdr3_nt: TGCGCCAGCAGGCCCCACAGGGGGCCAGGGGATGAGCAGTTCTTC
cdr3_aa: CASRPHRGPGDEQFF

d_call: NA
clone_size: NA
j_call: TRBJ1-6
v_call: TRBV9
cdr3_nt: TGTGCCAGCAGCGTAGTAGGAGGACCCCTCCACTTT
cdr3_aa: CASSVVGGPLHF

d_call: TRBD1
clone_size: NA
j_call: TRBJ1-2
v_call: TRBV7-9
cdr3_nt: TGTGCCAGCAGCTTAGAACGGGGCAGGGGGTTTAATGGCTACACCTTC
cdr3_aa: CASSLERGRGFNGYTF

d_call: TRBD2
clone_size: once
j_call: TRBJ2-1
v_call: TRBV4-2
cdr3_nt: TGTGCCAGCAGCGACCGACTAGCGGGAGATAAGTACAATGAGCAGTTCTTC
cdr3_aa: CASSDRLAGDKYNEQFF

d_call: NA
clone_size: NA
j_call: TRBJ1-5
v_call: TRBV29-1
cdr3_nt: TGCAGCGTTACCACAGGATCCGGTCAGCCCCAGCATTTT
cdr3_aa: CSVTTGSGQPQHF

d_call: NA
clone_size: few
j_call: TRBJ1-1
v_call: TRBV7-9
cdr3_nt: TGTGCCAGCAGCTTGGCACAGAACACTGAAGCTTTCTTT
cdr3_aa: CASSLAQNTEAFF

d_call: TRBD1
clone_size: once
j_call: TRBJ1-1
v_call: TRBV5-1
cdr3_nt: TGCGCCAGCAGCAGTCTACCGGGACAGGGTTTCCCCTTCCCCACTGAAGCTTTCTTT
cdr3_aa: CASSSLPGQGFPFPTEAFF

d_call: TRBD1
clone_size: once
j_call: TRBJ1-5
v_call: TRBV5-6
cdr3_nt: TGTGCCAGCAGCTGGGGGACAGGGGCCAATCAGCCCCAGCATTTT
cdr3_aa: CASSWGTGANQPQHF

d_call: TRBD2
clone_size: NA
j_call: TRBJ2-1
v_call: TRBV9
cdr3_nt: TGTGCCAGCAGCGTATCTAATTCGTGGCGGGAGCCCAACAATGAGCAGTTCTTC
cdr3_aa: CASSVSNSWREPNNEQFF

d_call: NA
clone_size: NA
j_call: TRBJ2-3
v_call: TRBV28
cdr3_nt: TGTGCCAGCAGCCCCATCGTCGTACAGGTTTCTAGCACAGATACGCAGTATTTT
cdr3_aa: CASSPIVVQVSSTDTQYF

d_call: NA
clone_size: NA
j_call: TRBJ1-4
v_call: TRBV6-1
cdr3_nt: TGTGCCAGCAGTGAAGTTGCGGGGGAGAGGGAAAAACTGTTTTTT
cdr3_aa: CASSEVAGEREKLFF

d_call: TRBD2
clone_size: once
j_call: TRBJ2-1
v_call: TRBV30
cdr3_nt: TGTGCCTGGAGTGGCCCGGGACTAGCGGGAGGGCCCTACAATGAGCAGTTCTTC
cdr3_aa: CAWSGPGLAGGPYNEQFF

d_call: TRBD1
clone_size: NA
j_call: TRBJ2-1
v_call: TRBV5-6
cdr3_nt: TGTGCCAGCAGAGGGGGCGCGGACAATGAGCAGTTCTTC
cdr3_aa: CASRGGADNEQFF

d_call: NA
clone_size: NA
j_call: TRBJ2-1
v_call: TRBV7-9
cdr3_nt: TGTGCCAGCAGCCCGAGCGATGAGCAGTTCTTC
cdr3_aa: CASSPSDEQFF

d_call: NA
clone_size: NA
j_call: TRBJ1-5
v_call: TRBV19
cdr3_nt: TGTGCCAGTAGTATTTGGACAGACAATCAGCCCCAGCATTTT
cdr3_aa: CASSIWTDNQPQHF

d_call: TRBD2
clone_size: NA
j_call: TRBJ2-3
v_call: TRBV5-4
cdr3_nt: TGTGCCAGCAGCTTCTATGCCGGGACTAGCGGAGCAGATACGCAGTATTTT
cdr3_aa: CASSFYAGTSGADTQYF

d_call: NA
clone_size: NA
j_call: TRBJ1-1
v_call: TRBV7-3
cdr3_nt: TGTGCCAGCAGTCAGAACACAGGGAAGAACACTGAAGCTTTCTTT
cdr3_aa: CASSQNTGKNTEAFF

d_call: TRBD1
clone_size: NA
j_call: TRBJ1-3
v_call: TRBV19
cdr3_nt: TGTGCCAGTACCGGGACAGAGAGAAACACCATATATTTT
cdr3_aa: CASTGTERNTIYF

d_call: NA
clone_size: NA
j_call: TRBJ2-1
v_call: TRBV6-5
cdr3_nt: TGTGCCAGCAGTTACTCGTGGGGCCTCCCCGACAATGAGCAGTTCTTC
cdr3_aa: CASSYSWGLPDNEQFF

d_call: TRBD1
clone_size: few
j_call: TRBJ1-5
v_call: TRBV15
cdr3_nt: TGTGCCACCAGCAGAGGAGGGGGCGCGTCCCAGCCCCAGCATTTT
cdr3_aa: CATSRGGGASQPQHF

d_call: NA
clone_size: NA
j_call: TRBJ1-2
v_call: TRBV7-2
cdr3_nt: TGTGCCAGCAGCCTTGACAGGATTGACGGCTACACCTTC
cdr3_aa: CASSLDRIDGYTF

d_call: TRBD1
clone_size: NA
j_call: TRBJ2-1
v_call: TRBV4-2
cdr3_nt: TGTGCCAGCAGCCAAGCCGCCTTTGGGACAGGGGGCTGGAATGAGCAGTTCTTC
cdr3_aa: CASSQAAFGTGGWNEQFF

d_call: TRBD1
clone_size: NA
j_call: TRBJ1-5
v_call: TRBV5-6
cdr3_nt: TGTGCCAGCAGCTCCGGGACAGGGGATGATCAGCCCCAGCATTTT
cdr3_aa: CASSSGTGDDQPQHF

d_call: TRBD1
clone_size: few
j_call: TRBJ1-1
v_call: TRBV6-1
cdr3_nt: TGTGCCAGCAGTGTCGGACAGGGGGCCACTGAAGCTTTCTTT
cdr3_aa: CASSVGQGATEAFF

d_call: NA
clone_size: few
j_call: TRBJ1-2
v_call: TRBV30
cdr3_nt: TGTGCCTGGGTGGAGAACTTAAACTATGGCTACACCTTC
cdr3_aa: CAWVENLNYGYTF

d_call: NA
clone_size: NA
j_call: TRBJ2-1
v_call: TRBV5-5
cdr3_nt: TGTGCCAGCAGCTTGGACCCAGGTTACAATGAGCAGTTCTTC
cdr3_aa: CASSLDPGYNEQFF

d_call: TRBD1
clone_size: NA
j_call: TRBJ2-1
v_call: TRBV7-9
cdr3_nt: TGTGCCAGCAGCTTAAGTGGGACAGTCAATGAGCAGTTCTTC
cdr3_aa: CASSLSGTVNEQFF

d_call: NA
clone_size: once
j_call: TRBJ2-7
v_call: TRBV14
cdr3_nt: TGTGCCAGCAGCCAAGAACAGGTAAATGTTCTTAAACCCTACGAGCAGTACTTC
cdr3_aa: CASSQEQVNVLKPYEQYF

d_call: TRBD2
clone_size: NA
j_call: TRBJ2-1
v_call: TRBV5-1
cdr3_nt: TGCGCCAGCAGCGGCACTAGCGGGAGGTACAATGAGCAGTTCTTC
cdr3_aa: CASSGTSGRYNEQFF

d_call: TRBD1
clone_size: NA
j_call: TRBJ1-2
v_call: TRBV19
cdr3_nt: TGTGCCAGTATCGGGTACAGGACAGGGGAAAGAAGTAACTATGGCTACACCTTC
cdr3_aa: CASIGYRTGERSNYGYTF

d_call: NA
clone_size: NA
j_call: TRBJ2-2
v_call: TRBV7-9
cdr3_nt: TGTGCCAGCAGCCTTCCCCCGAGCGGGGAGCTGTTTTTT
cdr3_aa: CASSLPPSGELFF

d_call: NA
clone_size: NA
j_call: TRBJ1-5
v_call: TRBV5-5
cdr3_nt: TGTGCCAGCAGCTTGGCCGGTCAGGGGCGAGATCAGCCCCAGCATTTT
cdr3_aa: CASSLAGQGRDQPQHF

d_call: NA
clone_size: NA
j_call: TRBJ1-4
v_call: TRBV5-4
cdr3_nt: TGTGCCAGCAGCTTATCCAGGGGATCTGGTGAAAAACCGTTTTTT
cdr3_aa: CASSLSRGSGEKPFF

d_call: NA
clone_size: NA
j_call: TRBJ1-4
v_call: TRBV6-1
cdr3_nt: TGTGCCAGCGGTGGGGGGGTAAGAGAAAAACTGTTTTTT
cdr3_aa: CASGGGVREKLFF

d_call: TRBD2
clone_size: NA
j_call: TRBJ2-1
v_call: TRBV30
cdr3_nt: TGTGCCTGGACGGGGGGAATAGAGCAGTTCTTC
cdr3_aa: CAWTGGIEQFF

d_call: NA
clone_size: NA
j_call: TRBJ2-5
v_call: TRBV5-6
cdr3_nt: TGTGCCAGCAGCCTTATAGGGACTCAAGAGACCCAGTACTTC
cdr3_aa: CASSLIGTQETQYF

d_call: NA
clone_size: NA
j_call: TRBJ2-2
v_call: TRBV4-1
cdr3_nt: TGCGCCAGCAGCCTAAGAGGTCCAACGAACACCGGGGAGCTGTTTTTT
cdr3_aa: CASSLRGPTNTGELFF

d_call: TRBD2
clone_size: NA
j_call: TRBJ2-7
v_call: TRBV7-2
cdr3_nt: TGTGCCAGCAGCTTAACGCCTCTGGCGGGGGGGCTGGGGGAGCAGTACTTC
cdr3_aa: CASSLTPLAGGLGEQYF

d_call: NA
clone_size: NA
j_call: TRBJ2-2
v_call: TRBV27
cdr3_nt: TGTGCCAGCAGTTTGTCCGCGAACACCGGGGAGCTGTTTTTT
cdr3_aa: CASSLSANTGELFF

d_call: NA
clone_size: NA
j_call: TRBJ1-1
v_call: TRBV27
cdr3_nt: TGTGCCAGCAGTTTACGGCAGGGGTCCCAAGCTTTCTTT
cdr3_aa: CASSLRQGSQAFF

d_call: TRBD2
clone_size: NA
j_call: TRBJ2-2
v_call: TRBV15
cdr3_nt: TGTGCCACCAGCGGGTTAACGGGAGGGCCCGGCACCGGGGAGCTGTTTTTT
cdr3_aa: CATSGLTGGPGTGELFF

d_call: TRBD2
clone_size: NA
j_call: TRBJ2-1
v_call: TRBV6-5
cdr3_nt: TGTGCCAGCAGTTTCACTAGCGGGAGCTTGGGTGAGCAGTTCTTC
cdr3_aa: CASSFTSGSLGEQFF

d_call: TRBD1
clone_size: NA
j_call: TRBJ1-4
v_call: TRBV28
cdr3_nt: TGTGCCAGCAGTTTTAGACAGGGTTATGAAAAACTGTTTTTT
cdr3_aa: CASSFRQGYEKLFF

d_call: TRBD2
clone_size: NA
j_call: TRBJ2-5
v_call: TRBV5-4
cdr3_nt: TGTGCCAGCAGCCCGGACTGGCGGGGGGGCCTGGAGACCCAGTACTTC
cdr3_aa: CASSPDWRGGLETQYF